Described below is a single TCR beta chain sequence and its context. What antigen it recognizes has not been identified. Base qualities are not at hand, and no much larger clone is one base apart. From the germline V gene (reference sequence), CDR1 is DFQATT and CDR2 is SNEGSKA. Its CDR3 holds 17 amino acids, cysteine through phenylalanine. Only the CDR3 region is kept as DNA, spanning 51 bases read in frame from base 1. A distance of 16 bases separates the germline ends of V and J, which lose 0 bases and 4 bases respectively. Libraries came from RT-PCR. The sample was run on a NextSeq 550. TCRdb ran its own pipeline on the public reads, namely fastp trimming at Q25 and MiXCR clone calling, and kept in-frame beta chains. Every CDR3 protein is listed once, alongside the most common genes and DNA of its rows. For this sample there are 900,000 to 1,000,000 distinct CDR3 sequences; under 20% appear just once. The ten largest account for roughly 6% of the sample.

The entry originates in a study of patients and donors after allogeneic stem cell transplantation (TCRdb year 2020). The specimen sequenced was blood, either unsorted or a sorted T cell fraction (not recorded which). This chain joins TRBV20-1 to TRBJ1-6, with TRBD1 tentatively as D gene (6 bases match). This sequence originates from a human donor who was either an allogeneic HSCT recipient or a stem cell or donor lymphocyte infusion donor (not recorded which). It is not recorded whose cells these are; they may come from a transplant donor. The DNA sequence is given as TGCAGTGCTAGAGAGCCCAAACCGGGACAATATAATTCACCCCTCCACTTT. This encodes CSAREPKPGQYNSPLHF.